The source of this T cell receptor beta chain is a study of T cell responses to AZD1222 COVID-19 vaccine. The germline gives CDR1 SGHTA, CDR2 FQGTGA. The length of the CDR3 is 14 residues. Trimming stripped 2 bases from V and 0 bases from J, with 5 bases between. To note about this clone: What it binds is unknown.

Assay used: immunoSEQ multiplex PCR; TCRdb lists only in-frame clones, some missing. In the table there are some 140,000 clones, around 93% of which are singletons. General study results and limits: At study baseline, merely several AZD1222 recipients were seropositive. Unmutated variant regions are reportedly targeted by nearly half of spike-specific TCRs. Donors were chiefly white British, with a greater number of females, and clonal diversity was perhaps underestimated.

The sample in question was peripheral blood, obtained on day 0 of AZD1222 vaccination. The sequence derives from an adult in good health. The V gene is TRBV7-3, the J gene TRBJ2-1; tentatively, D is TRBD1 (5 bases). In DNA form, the CDR3 reads TGTGCCAGCAGCTTAGGGGCCTCCTACAATGAGCAGTTCTTC. This sequence encodes CASSLGASYNEQFF.